Described below is a single T cell receptor (beta chain) sequence and its context. This specimen comes from a study of cytomegalovirus exposure and HLA in healthy donors. PCR employed 60 Vbeta and 13 Jbeta primers. Sequenced by immunoSEQ multiplex PCR; TCRdb stores in-frame clones only, minus some. The table includes about 140,000 clones, about three quarters detected once. Donors counted as nominally healthy when sampled, yet unrecorded immune exposures were likely. Sequencing was performed on PBMCs. The sequence was obtained from a man between 35 and 55 years old in good health and CMV-seropositive.

In nucleotides, the CDR3 is TGTGCCAGCAGCGCCTTTGGGACAGGGGCCTACGAGCAGTACTTC. Protein sequence: CASSAFGTGAYEQYF. The V gene is TRBV2, the J gene TRBJ2-7, with 10 bases matching TRBD1. The CDR3 extends over 15 amino acids. Unmatched junction bases numbered 7, after V lost 6 bases and J lost 2 bases. The germline V gene has CDR1 SNHLY and CDR2 FYNNEI.